Below, 18 T cell receptor beta chains from the same sample are listed, as sequenced in a study of post-analysis software for immune sequencing data. Regarding the study as a whole: About 5 TRBV segments were significantly more frequent in patients than in controls. TRBV5-6, TRBV5-1 and TRBV20-1 were among these segments.

These TCRs' antigens remain unknown. Unique-molecular-identifier-tagged TCR beta cDNA libraries were used. TCRdb reprocessed the PCR reads via MiXCR and lists one record per CDR3 protein. The sample carries some 690,000 distinct CDR3 sequences, 55% to 60% recorded once. The sample consisted of blood. The source of these receptors is a girl between 2 and 10 years old with multiple sclerosis.

This clonotype occurred a few times. The V gene is TRBV12-3 or TRBV12-4, the J gene TRBJ2-2, with D hard to call. CDR3 length: 13 amino acids. The V gene lost 1 base and the J gene lost 3 bases, with 3 bases spanning the gap. For the CDR3, the DNA is TGTGCCAGCAGTTTAGAGGACACCGGGGAGCTGTTTTTT. It specifies CASSLEDTGELFF.

The CDR3 nucleotides are TGTGCCAGCAGTTATTTTGGAGGGGCCCCCTACAATGAGCAGTTCTTC. This sequence encodes CASSYFGGAPYNEQFF. V is TRBV6-2 or TRBV6-3 and J is TRBJ2-1, with D possibly being TRBD2 (6 bases). The CDR3 is 16 residues long. Looked up from germline, CDR1 is MNHEY and CDR2 is SVGEGT. With 3 bases removed from V and 2 bases from J, the gap between germline ends came to 14 bases.

This chain links TRBV2 with TRBJ2-2; 10 bases map to TRBD2. The ends lost 5 bases at V and 0 bases at J; junction bases unmatched: 3. The CDR3 consists of 16 residues. The germline CDR1 and CDR2 sequences are SNHLY and FYNNEI. CDR3 residues: CASSLLAGTNTGELFF. The CDR3 DNA reads TGTGCCAGCAGTTTACTAGCGGGGACGAACACCGGGGAGCTGTTTTTT.

The chain couples TRBV20-1 to TRBJ2-5, with D maybe TRBD2 (5 bases). The CDR3 runs 13 residues. V lost 0 bases and J lost 11, with 16 bases in between. CDR1 is DFQATT and CDR2 is SNEGSKA in the germline V gene (reference sequence). CDR3 sequence (DNA): TGCAGTGCTAGAGATACCGGGTCTAGGGAGCAGTACTTC. Protein sequence: CSARDTGSREQYF.

This chain connects TRBV2 to TRBJ1-2; D unclear. The V and J ends lost 1 base and 10 bases respectively, with 16 bases between them. In germline, CDR1 is SNHLY, CDR2 FYNNEI. CDR3 size: 14 residues. The CDR3 region is CASSEERHPSPYTF. CDR3 coding DNA: TGTGCCAGCAGTGAAGAGCGACATCCCTCCCCCTACACCTTC.

The genes are TRBV29-1 and TRBJ2-4, with D unresolved. Trimming stripped 3 bases from V and 6 bases from J, with 6 bases between. The CDR3 is 11 amino acids. Germline assignment: CDR1 SQVTM and CDR2 ANQGSEA. CDR3 in DNA: TGCAGCGTTGATTCGGGAAACATTCAGTACTTC. This sequence encodes CSVDSGNIQYF. Full variable domain (remainder filled in from reference TRBV29-1 and TRBJ2-4): SAVISQKPSRDICQRGTSLTIQCQVDSQVTMMFWYRQQPGQSLTLIATANQGSEATYESGFVIDKFPISRPNLTFSTLTVSNMSPEDSSIYLCSVDSGNIQYFGAGTRLSVL.

The chain combines TRBV3-1 with TRBJ2-4; 9 bases are shared with TRBD2. The J call may be wrong; the DNA end is better matched by TRBJ2-7. There are 18 residues in the CDR3. Germline V gene sequence: CDR1 LGHDT, CDR2 YNNKEL (reference sequence). In nucleotides, the CDR3 is TGTGCCAGCAGCCAAGATGAAGGACTAGCGTTGAGAGCCTACGAGCAGTACTTC. Protein product: CASSQDEGLALRAYEQYF.

This clonotype has just a few counts. The chain couples TRBV29-1 to TRBJ2-5; 7 positions agree with TRBD2. Germline V lookup: CDR1 SQVTM, CDR2 ANQGSEA. After removal of 3 bases from V and 3 bases from J, the junction contained 1 base not matched to a gene. This CDR3 region has 12 residues. The CDR3 nucleotides are TGCAGCGTTGATCTAGCGGAAGAGACCCAGTACTTC. Translating it yields CSVDLAEETQYF.

This clonotype was seen ten or more times. The chain has TRBV18 and TRBJ2-3, with D unresolved. The CDR3 spans 12 residues. V was clipped by 3 bases and J by 4 bases, with 5 bases between them. Germline-derived CDR1 and CDR2 are KGHSH and LQKENI. The CDR3 is CASSPRADTQYF. CDR3 DNA sequence: TGTGCCAGCTCACCCAGAGCAGATACGCAGTATTTT.

This clonotype was found many times. The chain couples TRBV12-3 or TRBV12-4 to TRBJ2-1; D might be TRBD1 or TRBD2, each matching 5 bases. V lost 4 bases and J lost 0, with 13 bases in between. This CDR3 region has 16 residues. The CDR3 nucleotides are TGTGCCAGCAGTTCCCTGGCAGGGAGCTCCTACAATGAGCAGTTCTTC. Translated, it gives CASSSLAGSSYNEQFF.

CDR3 loop: CASGLTGSEQYF. The CDR3 nucleotides are TGTGCCAGCGGTCTTACAGGGAGCGAGCAGTACTTC. The gene calls are TRBV27 and TRBJ2-7, with a weak D call TRBD1 (6 bases). The CDR3 is 12 residues long. V lost 8 bases and J 6 bases, leaving 14 bases between the germline ends. From germline, CDR1 is MNHEY and CDR2 SMNVEV (reference sequence).

With regard to this clonotype: This may arise from a read error, as a much more abundant clone is one base away. Without the conserved terminal phenylalanine or tryptophan, this CDR3 likely stems from a read error. The V and J genes are TRBV7-2 and TRBJ2-5; TRBD1 matches 9 bases. J was trimmed by 7 bases and V by 4 bases; bases with no gene match: 7. The germline CDR1 and CDR2 sequences are SGHTA and FQGNSA. The CDR3 consists of 14 residues. CDR3 DNA sequence: TGTGCCAGCAGCTATAACATGGGACAGGGGACCCAGTACGTC. Its translation: CASSYNMGQGTQYV.

V is TRBV6-1 and J is TRBJ2-7; D is uncertain. V was trimmed by 2 bases and J by 6 bases, leaving 20 bases between them. Germline loops: CDR1 MNHNS, CDR2 SASEGT. The CDR3 contains 16 residues. This CDR3 reads CASSEYWRREGCEQYF. CDR3 coding DNA: TGTGCCAGCAGTGAATATTGGCGGCGCGAAGGGTGCGAGCAGTACTTC.

The chain is built from TRBV12-3 or TRBV12-4 and TRBJ1-2, with 9 bases identical to TRBD1. CDR3 length: 15 amino acids. J gave up 7 bases and V 5 bases, and 11 bases lay outside the gene matches. CDR3 coding DNA: TGTGCCAGCAGTCCGTATACCGGGACAGGGTCTGGCTACACCTTC. Residues: CASSPYTGTGSGYTF.

This clonotype was seen only a few times. The chain links TRBV7-9 to TRBJ1-1, with 7 bases aligning to TRBD1. Germline V lookup: CDR1 SEHNR, CDR2 FQNEAQ (reference sequence). V was clipped by 6 bases and J by 6 bases; unmatched bases: 7. This CDR3 is 13 amino acids long. CDR3 nucleotides: TGTGCCAGCAGGCCTCGACAGGGAGCTGAAGCTTTCTTT. Its protein product is CASRPRQGAEAFF.

The J gene is TRBJ2-7, the V gene TRBV29-1, with 9 bases fitting TRBD1. The CDR3 consists of 13 residues. V trimming: 6 bases; J trimming: 3 bases; junction bases outside the gene matches: 6. The germline V gene has CDR1 SQVTM and CDR2 ANQGSEA. The CDR3 loop reads CSVTGQGYYEQYF. CDR3 nucleotide sequence: TGCAGCGTGACCGGACAGGGGTACTACGAGCAGTACTTC.

The V gene is TRBV7-2, the J gene TRBJ2-1; 12 bases are shared with TRBD1. Germline CDR1 is SGHTA and CDR2 is FQGNSA. The CDR3 runs to 17 residues. The trim removed 5 bases at V and 6 bases at J, leaving 11 bases unmatched. The CDR3, as DNA: TGTGCCAGCAGCACAAGGGACAGGGGGCTACTAAGCAATGAGCAGTTCTTC. Its translation is CASSTRDRGLLSNEQFF.

V and J are TRBV5-8 and TRBJ1-2, with TRBD1 matching 11 bases. The V gene end was trimmed by 4 bases and the J gene end by 4 bases; junction bases not matched to a gene: 6. The germline CDR1 and CDR2 sequences are SGHTS and YDEGEE. The CDR3 contains 15 residues. CDR3 coding DNA: TGTGCCAGCAGCATTGGGACAGGGGGACCCTATGGCTACACCTTC. Residues: CASSIGTGGPYGYTF.